Below are 30 T cell receptor beta chains sequenced from a single sample in a study of T cell responses to AZD1222 COVID-19 vaccine. Data came from immunoSEQ multiplex PCR; TCRdb stores just in-frame clones and leaves some out. The sample records around 84,000 clones, 70% to 90% being singletons. Material: peripheral blood, obtained on day 0 of AZD1222 vaccination. All receptors come from an adult in good health.

This chain connects TRBV5-3 to TRBJ1-1; 8 bases map to TRBD1. TRBV5-3 is flagged as an ORF with uncertain function. This CDR3 contains 15 residues. Losses at the gene ends were 5 bases for V and 3 bases for J; bases not matched to a gene: 9. DNA of the CDR3: TGTGCCAGAAGTTTCGCCCCACAGGGGGACACTGAAGCTTTCTTT. It yields the protein CARSFAPQGDTEAFF.

V gene TRBV25-1 combines with J gene TRBJ2-3; 11 bases match TRBD2. The CDR3 spans 16 residues. The germline V gene has CDR1 MGHDK and CDR2 SYGVNS. After removal of 6 bases from V and 2 bases from J, the junction contained 7 bases not matched to a gene. The CDR3 nucleotides are TGTGCCAGCAGCCAAGGGACTAGCGGTTACACAGATACGCAGTATTTT. It is translated as CASSQGTSGYTDTQYF. The full variable domain, its missing parts supplied by reference TRBV25-1 and TRBJ2-3, is EADIYQTPRYLVIGTGKKITLECSQTMGHDKMYWYQQDPGMELHLIHYSYGVNSTEKGDLSSESTVSRIRTEHFPLTLESARPSHTSQYLCASSQGTSGYTDTQYFGPGTRLTVL.

CDR3 residues: CASSHPDRGRGGAFF. The DNA of the CDR3 is TGTGCCAGCAGCCATCCCGACAGGGGGCGGGGGGGAGCTTTCTTT. The chain joins TRBV4-2 to TRBJ1-1; 10 bases are a match to TRBD1. This CDR3 region has 15 residues. The V and J ends lost 3 bases and 10 bases, in that order; junction bases with no gene match: 11. CDR1 is LGHNA and CDR2 is YNFKEQ in the germline V gene.

The CDR3 region has the DNA TGTGCCAGCAGTTTATTGGGCCCTGGACAGGGGGTCTATAATTCACCCCTCCACTTT. Translation gives CASSLLGPGQGVYNSPLHF. The rearrangement uses TRBV27 and TRBJ1-6; 10 positions agree with TRBD1. From germline, CDR1 is MNHEY and CDR2 SMNVEV (reference sequence). There are 19 residues in the CDR3. The V gene end was trimmed by 1 base and the J gene end by 3 bases; junction bases not matched to a gene: 9.

This chain joins TRBV30 and TRBJ1-2, with TRBD1 identical over 9 bases. The CDR3 spans 14 residues. V shed 1 base and J 3 bases; nucleotides not matched to a gene: 3. Per germline, CDR1 GTSNPN and CDR2 SVGIG (reference sequence). Here the CDR3 DNA reads TGTGCCTGGAGTGCGTGGACAGGGGACTATGGCTACACCTTC. Translating it yields CAWSAWTGDYGYTF.

This chain joins TRBV7-2 and TRBJ1-1, with D possibly TRBD1 on 5 matching bases. The CDR3 is 15 residues long. Per the germline V gene, CDR1 is SGHTA and CDR2 is FQGNSA. The V and J ends lost 2 bases and 6 bases respectively, with 16 bases between them. The CDR3 is CASSLSSAGWAEAFF. CDR3 sequence (DNA): TGTGCCAGCAGCTTATCGTCGGCAGGGTGGGCTGAAGCTTTCTTT.

The chain couples TRBV24-1 to TRBJ1-4; no clear D gene. In germline, CDR1 is KGHDR, CDR2 SFDVKD. The V end was cut by 1 base, the J end by 10 bases, with 12 bases between. The length of the CDR3 is 14 residues. The CDR3: CATSDFARCGKLFF. CDR3 nucleotides: TGTGCCACCAGTGATTTTGCCAGATGCGGAAAACTGTTTTTT.

This rearrangement joins TRBV7-9 to TRBJ2-3; the D is unclear. CDR3 length equals 13 residues. Looked up from germline, CDR1 is SEHNR and CDR2 is FQNEAQ (reference sequence). V was trimmed by 1 base and J by 4 bases, leaving 6 bases between them. CDR3 protein: CASSLDIPDTQYF. The CDR3 DNA sequence: TGTGCCAGCAGCTTAGACATACCAGATACGCAGTATTTT.

The chain has TRBV19 and TRBJ2-1; D is perhaps TRBD2 (6 bases). This CDR3 has 15 residues. Trimming shortened V by 9 bases and J by 3 bases, and 18 bases separated the two germline ends. Germline V gene sequence: CDR1 LNHDA, CDR2 SQIVND (reference sequence). CDR3 sequence: CASAPRLVNYNEQFF. The CDR3 coding sequence is TGTGCCAGCGCTCCCCGACTAGTGAACTACAATGAGCAGTTCTTC. The variable domain in full, with the rest retrieved from reference TRBV19 and TRBJ2-1, is DGGITQSPKYLFRKEGQNVTLSCEQNLNHDAMYWYRQDPGQGLRLIYYSQIVNDFQKGDIAEGYSVSREKKESFPLTVTSAQKNPTAFYLCASAPRLVNYNEQFFGPGTRLTVL.

This chain uses TRBV9 with TRBJ2-3; 13 nucleotides agree with TRBD2. V trimming: 3 bases; J trimming: 6 bases; junction bases outside the gene matches: 10. Germline CDR1 SGDLS, CDR2 YYNGEE. The CDR3 is made up of 17 amino acids. CDR3 sequence reads: CASSERTSGRSFDTQYF. The DNA for the CDR3 is TGTGCCAGCAGCGAAAGGACTAGCGGGAGATCGTTCGATACGCAGTATTTT. Using reference TRBV9 and TRBJ2-3 for the parts outside the CDR3, the full variable domain is DSGVTQTPKHLITATGQRVTLRCSPRSGDLSVYWYQQSLDQGLQFLIQYYNGEERAKGNILERFSAQQFPDLHSELNLSSLELGDSALYFCASSERTSGRSFDTQYFGPGTRLTVL.

The chain is built from TRBV19 and TRBJ2-1; 8 nucleotides align to TRBD1. The CDR3 covers 14 residues. Germline trimming cut 5 bases from V and 6 bases from J; bases unmatched to any gene: 6. Germline V lookup: CDR1 LNHDA, CDR2 SQIVND (reference sequence). The CDR3 protein is CASSRTGLVNEQFF. The CDR3 coding sequence is TGTGCCAGTAGTCGGACAGGGCTCGTCAATGAGCAGTTCTTC.

The chain links TRBV7-8 to TRBJ1-2; 8 bases match TRBD1. After removal of 3 bases from V and 6 bases from J, the junction contained 9 bases not matched to a gene. The CDR3 length is 15 residues. CDR1 and CDR2 (germline): SGHVS, FQNEAQ. Here the CDR3 reads CASSFARQGSHGYTF. As DNA, the CDR3 is TGTGCCAGCAGCTTCGCTCGACAGGGGAGCCATGGCTACACCTTC.

The V call is TRBV6-1, the J call TRBJ2-1; D ambiguous. Trimming shortened V by 1 base and J by 14 bases, and 15 bases separated the two germline ends. CDR1 and CDR2 from the germline V gene are MNHNS and SASEGT. The CDR3 runs 13 residues. The DNA for the CDR3 is TGTGCCAGCAGTGAAGGTACCCTGTGGGCGGAGTTCTTC. Translating it yields CASSEGTLWAEFF.

V is TRBV18 and J is TRBJ2-5, with TRBD1 identical over 10 bases. The length of the CDR3 is 13 residues. V shed 8 bases and J 6 bases; nucleotides not matched to a gene: 6. Germline assignment: CDR1 KGHSH and CDR2 LQKENI. The CDR3 loop is CASARTGGKTQYF. The CDR3 DNA reads TGTGCCAGCGCGCGGACAGGGGGAAAGACCCAGTACTTC.

The chain has TRBV7-2 and TRBJ1-1, with 9 nucleotides matching TRBD1. Germline assignment: CDR1 SGHTA and CDR2 FQGNSA. This CDR3 contains 16 residues. Trimming removed 6 bases from V and 0 bases from J; junction bases left unmatched: 8. For the CDR3, the DNA is TGTGCCAGCAGGACCACAGGGGGCATTATGAACACTGAAGCTTTCTTT. Amino acids: CASRTTGGIMNTEAFF.

The chain links TRBV18 to TRBJ2-2; 9 positions agree with TRBD1. After removal of 1 base from V and 3 bases from J, the junction contained 3 bases not matched to a gene. This CDR3 is built from 16 residues. The germline V gene has CDR1 KGHSH and CDR2 LQKENI. CDR3: CASSPRTGADTGELFF. Here the CDR3 DNA reads TGTGCCAGCTCACCACGGACAGGGGCCGACACCGGGGAGCTGTTTTTT.

The chain couples TRBV30 to TRBJ1-2; 11 positions agree with TRBD1. With V trimmed by 4 bases and J by 4 bases, 5 bases remained unmatched. CDR1 GTSNPN and CDR2 SVGIG come from the germline V gene (reference sequence). There are 14 residues in the CDR3. The DNA of the CDR3 is TGTGCCTGGACCGAGGACAGGGGGCTCTATGGCTACACCTTC. Protein sequence: CAWTEDRGLYGYTF.

The rearrangement uses TRBV6-1 and TRBJ2-3; 9 bases line up with TRBD1. Germline V gene lookup returns CDR1 MNHNS and CDR2 SASEGT. This CDR3 is 16 amino acids long. The V segment lost 2 bases and the J segment 1 base; nucleotides outside the gene matches: 4. In nucleotides, the CDR3 is TGTGCCAGCAGTGAATTTGGGACAGGGCGCACAGATACGCAGTATTTT. It codes for CASSEFGTGRTDTQYF.

The V call is TRBV2, the J call TRBJ1-1; D is undetermined. The CDR3 contains 16 residues. Trimming pared 3 bases from V and 1 base from J, leaving 15 bases between. Germline V gene lookup returns CDR1 SNHLY and CDR2 FYNNEI. CDR3 amino acids: CASSDVGSGQNTEAFF. The CDR3 region has the DNA TGTGCCAGCAGTGATGTAGGGTCTGGGCAGAACACTGAAGCTTTCTTT. The full variable domain, its missing parts supplied by reference TRBV2 and TRBJ1-1, is EPEVTQTPSHQVTQMGQEVILRCVPISNHLYFYWYRQILGQKVEFLVSFYNNEISEKSEIFDDQFSVERPDGSNFTLKIRSTKLEDSAMYFCASSDVGSGQNTEAFFGQGTRLTVV.

This clone showed up just once. Other DNA sequences in this specimen translate into the identical CDR3. The chain is built from TRBV19 and TRBJ1-5, with TRBD1 matching 9 bases. The CDR3 is made up of 13 amino acids. The trim removed 9 bases at V and 4 bases at J, leaving 4 bases unmatched. CDR1 and CDR2 from the germline V gene are LNHDA and SQIVND (reference sequence). CDR3: CASRGQGNQPQHF. The CDR3 coding sequence is TGTGCCAGCCGAGGACAGGGGAATCAGCCCCAGCATTTT.

The rearrangement joins TRBV30 to TRBJ2-3, with D possibly matching TRBD1 (6 bases). Germline loops: CDR1 GTSNPN, CDR2 SVGIG (reference sequence). V lost 0 bases, J lost 1 base, and 11 bases lay in between. CDR3 length equals 15 residues. As DNA, the CDR3 is TGTGCCTGGAGTGTACGCAGGGGAGGCACAGATACGCAGTATTTT. It translates to CAWSVRRGGTDTQYF.

This sequence joins TRBV9 and TRBJ1-5; D perhaps matches TRBD1 (5 bases). Trimming stripped 4 bases from V and 4 bases from J, with 9 bases between. The CDR3 spans 13 residues. The germline V gene has CDR1 SGDLS and CDR2 YYNGEE. The CDR3 is CASSRDLNQPQHF. Written as DNA, the CDR3 is TGTGCCAGCAGCCGGGACCTAAATCAGCCCCAGCATTTT.

CDR3 nucleotides: TGTGCCAGCAGCCTAACTACCTACGAGCAGTACTTC. Translated, it gives CASSLTTYEQYF. The chain joins TRBV14 to TRBJ2-7; no clear D. This CDR3 has 12 residues. V lost 4 bases to trimming and J lost 2 bases, with 6 bases between them. Germline CDR1 is SGHDN and CDR2 is FVKESK.

The J gene is TRBJ2-7, the V gene TRBV7-9; TRBD1 matches at 10 bases. Trimming cost V 4 bases and J 6 bases; bases outside gene matches: 6. The CDR3 totals 14 residues. CDR1 is SEHNR and CDR2 is FQNEAQ in the germline V gene (reference sequence). CDR3 DNA: TGTGCCAGCAGCTGGGAGACAGGGGGCGGCGAGCAGTACTTC. This encodes CASSWETGGGEQYF.

This chain connects TRBV6-4 to TRBJ2-2; 10 nucleotides align to TRBD2. Trimming cost V 8 bases and J 3 bases; bases outside gene matches: 9. Germline V CDR1 and CDR2: MRHNA, SNTAGT. The length of the CDR3 is 16 residues. The CDR3 is CASSRSGLADTGELFF. The DNA for the CDR3 is TGTGCCAGCTCCCGTAGTGGACTAGCGGACACCGGGGAGCTGTTTTTT.

In regard to this clone: Different DNA sequences within this sample yield the same CDR3. This chain connects TRBV18 to TRBJ2-3, with D uncertain. Germline V gene lookup returns CDR1 KGHSH and CDR2 LQKENI. V was pared by 3 bases and J by 4 bases, with 2 bases between. The CDR3 runs 11 residues. CDR3 in amino acids: CASSPSDTQYF. The CDR3 DNA sequence: TGTGCCAGCTCACCTTCAGATACGCAGTATTTT.

The genes are TRBV5-1 and TRBJ1-1; the match to TRBD1 covers 8 bases. The CDR3 has 14 amino acids. The V and J ends lost 4 bases and 2 bases, in that order; junction bases with no gene match: 4. Germline CDR1 and CDR2: SGHRS and YFSETQ. The CDR3 region is CASSGTGANTEAFF. The CDR3 DNA is TGCGCCAGCAGCGGGACAGGAGCTAACACTGAAGCTTTCTTT.

The rearrangement uses TRBV5-6 and TRBJ1-5, with D tentatively TRBD1 (5 bases). Trimming cost V 2 bases and J 0 bases, with 9 bases left between them. The CDR3 has 15 amino acids. Per germline, CDR1 SGHDT and CDR2 YYEEEE. The CDR3 DNA reads as TGTGCCAGCAGCTTCCGGGACGCTAGCAATCAGCCCCAGCATTTT. This encodes CASSFRDASNQPQHF.

The chain combines TRBV19 with TRBJ2-5, with 11 nucleotides matching TRBD1. The CDR3 spans 14 residues. Germline V CDR1 and CDR2: LNHDA, SQIVND (reference sequence). Unmatched junction bases numbered 4, after V lost 7 bases and J lost 3 bases. The CDR3 region is CASTDRGPKETQYF. As DNA, the CDR3 is TGTGCCAGTACGGACAGGGGGCCTAAAGAGACCCAGTACTTC.

The V and J genes are TRBV5-1 and TRBJ2-2, with TRBD2 matching 10 bases. The germline V gene has CDR1 SGHRS and CDR2 YFSETQ. Losses at the gene ends were 7 bases for V and 1 base for J; bases not matched to a gene: 1. The CDR3 has 14 amino acids. The CDR3 DNA sequence: TGCGCCAGCCGACTAGCGGGGAACACCGGGGAGCTGTTTTTT. Its translation: CASRLAGNTGELFF.